The rows below give T cell receptor beta chains drawn from one sample of a study of blood T cell repertoires in COVID-19. Assay: immunoSEQ multiplex PCR; the TCRdb copy retains only in-frame clones and omits some. The sample consists of around 77,000 clones, approximately 90% of them appearing once. What was sequenced was peripheral blood. Receptors originate from a woman aged 55-69 years with active COVID-19. The CDR3 runs from the conserved cysteine through the conserved F or W. D genes are given only for firm matches.

d_call,v_call,j_call,cdr3_aa,cdr3_nt
.,TRBV14,TRBJ2-2,CASSQVRGTNGELFF,TGTGCCAGCAGCCAAGTGAGAGGGACAAATGGGGAGCTGTTTTTT
TRBD2,TRBV6-2/TRBV6-3,TRBJ2-5,CASSPRGGGKETQYF,TGTGCCAGCAGTCCCCGAGGCGGGGGAAAAGAGACCCAGTACTTC
TRBD1,TRBV6-5,TRBJ2-7,CASSPGTASYEQYF,TGTGCCAGCAGCCCCGGGACAGCTTCCTACGAGCAGTACTTC
.,TRBV28,TRBJ1-1,CASSLSYTEAFF,TGTGCCAGCAGTTTATCCTACACTGAAGCTTTCTTT
.,TRBV12-5,TRBJ1-2,CASGHGSRVGYTF,TGTGCTAGTGGTCATGGTTCCCGAGTTGGCTACACCTTC
TRBD2,TRBV2,TRBJ2-7,CASSEGLAGDDEQYF,TGTGCCAGCAGTGAAGGACTAGCGGGAGACGACGAGCAGTACTTC
.,TRBV6-5,TRBJ1-4,CASSSTGGSYEKLFF,TGTGCCAGCAGTTCCACGGGGGGTTCGTATGAAAAACTGTTTTTT
TRBD1,TRBV29-1,TRBJ2-7,CSVGQGLPSYEQYF,TGCAGCGTGGGACAGGGACTCCCGTCTTACGAGCAGTACTTC
.,TRBV6-1,TRBJ2-1,CASSGQTRSSYNEQFF,TGTGCCAGCAGTGGACAGACTAGGAGCTCCTACAATGAGCAGTTCTTC
.,TRBV4-2,TRBJ2-7,CASSQDYGDTGSYEQYF,TGTGCCAGCAGCCAAGATTACGGGGACACGGGCTCCTACGAGCAGTACTTC
.,TRBV4-1,TRBJ1-4,CASSHRQDEKLFF,TGCGCCAGCAGCCACCGACAGGATGAAAAACTGTTTTTT
TRBD2,TRBV4-2,TRBJ2-3,CASSQAPPGLAGLETDTQYF,TGTGCCAGCAGCCAAGCACCTCCGGGACTAGCGGGACTTGAGACAGATACGCAGTATTTT
TRBD1,TRBV11-3,TRBJ2-1,CASSLGQQYYNEQFF,TGTGCCAGCAGCCTGGGACAGCAGTACTACAATGAGCAGTTCTTC
TRBD2,TRBV6-5,TRBJ2-7,CASMSSGRASGEQYF,TGTGCCAGCATGTCTAGCGGGAGGGCCTCTGGGGAGCAGTACTTC
TRBD2,TRBV2,TRBJ2-3,CASSDEAGEGTDTQYF,TGTGCCAGCAGCGACGAAGCGGGAGAAGGCACAGATACGCAGTATTTT
TRBD2,TRBV7-2,TRBJ2-2,CASRGYGTSGITGELFF,TGTGCCAGCAGGGGATATGGGACTAGCGGGATCACCGGGGAGCTGTTTTTT
.,TRBV6-6,TRBJ1-2,CASSFRSSNYGYTF,TGTGCCAGCAGCTTTAGGAGCTCTAACTATGGCTACACCTTC
.,TRBV6-4,TRBJ2-3,CASSGEATSDTQYF,TGTGCCAGCAGTGGTGAGGCAACATCAGATACGCAGTATTTT
TRBD2,TRBV5-1,TRBJ2-1,CASRRERESYNEQFF,TGCGCCAGCCGCCGAGAGCGGGAGAGCTACAATGAGCAGTTCTTC
.,TRBV7-9,TRBJ1-4,CASSWAGANEKLFF,TGTGCCAGCAGCTGGGCCGGGGCTAATGAAAAACTGTTTTTT